The entry below gives a single T cell receptor beta chain sequence along with its context. Its matching antigen is unknown. These data belong to a study of identifying expanded T cells in peripheral blood. With V trimmed by 5 bases and J by 5 bases, 6 bases remained unmatched. The CDR3 sequence is 15 residues long. Germline values: CDR1 SEHNR, CDR2 FQNEAQ (reference sequence). Sequenced by immunoSEQ multiplex PCR; TCRdb stores in-frame clones only, minus some. Of approximately 81,000 clones in the sample, 84% were seen once. Collection occurred without any documented infections or immune events in donors. Study-wide findings and caveats: Differentially abundant clones: roughly 1.2 between replicates, 15 to 17 at two to three weeks, 18 to 20 at four. Clone count variance between two-week samples rose with total template count.

The receptor comes from a person between 18 and 75 years old in good health. This chain uses TRBV7-9 with TRBJ1-4, with 9 nucleotides matching TRBD1. The sequencing sample was made of blood. The DNA for the CDR3 is TGTGCCAGCAGCAAAGACGGGACAGGGAATGAAAAACTGTTTTTT. As protein: CASSKDGTGNEKLFF.